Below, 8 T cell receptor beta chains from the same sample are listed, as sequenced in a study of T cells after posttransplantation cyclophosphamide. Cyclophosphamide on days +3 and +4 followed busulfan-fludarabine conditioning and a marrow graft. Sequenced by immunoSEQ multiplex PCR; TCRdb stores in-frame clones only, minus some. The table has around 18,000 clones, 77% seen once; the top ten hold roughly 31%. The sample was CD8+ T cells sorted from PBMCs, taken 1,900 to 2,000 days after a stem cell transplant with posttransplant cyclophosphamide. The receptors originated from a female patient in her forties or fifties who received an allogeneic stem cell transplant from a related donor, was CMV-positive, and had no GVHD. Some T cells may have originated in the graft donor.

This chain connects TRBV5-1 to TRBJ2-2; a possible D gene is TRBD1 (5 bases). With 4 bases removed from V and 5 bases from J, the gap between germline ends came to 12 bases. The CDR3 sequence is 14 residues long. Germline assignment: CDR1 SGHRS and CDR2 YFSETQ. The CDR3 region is CASSASGMTGELFF. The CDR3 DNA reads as TGCGCCAGCAGCGCTTCAGGGATGACCGGGGAGCTGTTTTTT. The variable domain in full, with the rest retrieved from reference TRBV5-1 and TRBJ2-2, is KAGVTQTPRYLIKTRGQQVTLSCSPISGHRSVSWYQQTPGQGLQFLFEYFSETQRNKGNFPGRFSGRQFSNSRSEMNVSTLELGDSALYLCASSASGMTGELFFGEGSRLTVL.

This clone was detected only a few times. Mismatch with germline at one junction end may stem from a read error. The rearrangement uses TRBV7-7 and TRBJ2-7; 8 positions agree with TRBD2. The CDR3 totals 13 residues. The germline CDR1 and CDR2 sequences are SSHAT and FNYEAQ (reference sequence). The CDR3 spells CASSPGGGSEQYF. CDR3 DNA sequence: TGTGCTAGCAGCCCCGGGGGGGGAAGCGAGCAGTACTTC.

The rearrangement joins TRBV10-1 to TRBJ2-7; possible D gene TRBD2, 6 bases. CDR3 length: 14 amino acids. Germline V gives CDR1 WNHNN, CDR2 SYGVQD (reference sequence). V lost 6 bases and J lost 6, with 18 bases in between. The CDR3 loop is CASSLAEEGGEQYF. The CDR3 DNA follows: TGCGCCAGCAGCTTAGCCGAGGAGGGTGGCGAGCAGTACTTC.

CDR3 region: CASSTGPRGRDEQFF. The CDR3 DNA is TGTGCCAGCAGTACTGGCCCCAGGGGAAGGGATGAGCAGTTCTTC. This chain links TRBV2 with TRBJ2-1; a weak D match, TRBD1 (6 bases). Germline V lookup: CDR1 SNHLY, CDR2 FYNNEI. The germline V and J ends were trimmed by 5 bases and 8 bases, with 19 bases remaining between them. There are 15 residues in the CDR3.

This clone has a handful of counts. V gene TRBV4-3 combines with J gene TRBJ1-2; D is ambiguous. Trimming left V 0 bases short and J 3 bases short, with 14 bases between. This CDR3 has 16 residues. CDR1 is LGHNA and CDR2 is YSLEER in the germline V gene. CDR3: CASSQDWGGGDYGYTF. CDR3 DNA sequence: TGCGCCAGCAGCCAAGATTGGGGAGGAGGAGACTATGGCTACACCTTC.

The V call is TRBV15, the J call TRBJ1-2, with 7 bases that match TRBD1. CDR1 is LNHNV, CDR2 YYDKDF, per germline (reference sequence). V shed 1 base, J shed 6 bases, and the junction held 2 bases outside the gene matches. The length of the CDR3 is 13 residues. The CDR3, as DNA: TGTGCCACCAGCAGAGGTACAGGGGATGGCTACACCTTC. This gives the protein CATSRGTGDGYTF.

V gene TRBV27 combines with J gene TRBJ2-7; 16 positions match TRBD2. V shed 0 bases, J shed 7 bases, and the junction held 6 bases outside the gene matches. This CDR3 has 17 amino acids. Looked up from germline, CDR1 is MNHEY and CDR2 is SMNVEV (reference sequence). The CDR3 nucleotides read TGTGCCAGCAGTTTATCTCCGGGACTAGCGGGGGGGGGAGAGCAGTACTTC. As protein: CASSLSPGLAGGGEQYF.

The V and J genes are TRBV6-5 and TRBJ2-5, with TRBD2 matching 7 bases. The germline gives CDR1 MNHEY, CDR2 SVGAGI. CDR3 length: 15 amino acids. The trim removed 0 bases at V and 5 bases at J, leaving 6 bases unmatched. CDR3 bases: TGTGCCAGCAGTTACTCCAGCGGGGTCGGGGAGACCCAGTACTTC. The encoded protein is CASSYSSGVGETQYF.